The rows below give T cell receptor beta chains drawn from one sample of a study of T-cell memory formation after mild COVID-19. TCRdb processed the 5' RACE reads anew with MiXCR; each CDR3 protein has one entry. The sample yields about 350,000 distinct CDR3 sequences, 20% to 25% seen once. The sequenced sample consisted of PBMCs or a T cell subset sorted from them (not recorded which). These receptor sequences come from a man younger than 35 who had mild COVID-19 (a few samples of this study predate the infection). Cell type and time point are not known. The CDR3 runs from the conserved cysteine through the conserved F or W. D genes are given only for firm matches. Part of the rows lack a size; the others show once, few, many or a class for expanded clones.

cdr3_aa	cdr3_nt	v_call	d_call	clone_size	j_call
CSARGVRSFYNEQFF	TGCAGTGCTAGGGGGGTCCGTTCCTTCTACAATGAGCAGTTCTTC	TRBV20-1	NA	few	TRBJ2-1
CASSLRGPLGETQYF	TGCGCCAGCAGCTTGAGAGGGCCCCTTGGGGAGACCCAGTACTTC	TRBV5-1	NA	NA	TRBJ2-5
CASSYGLSTDTQYF	TGTGCCAGCAGCTACGGACTGTCGACAGATACGCAGTATTTT	TRBV12-3/TRBV12-4	NA	few	TRBJ2-3
CASSYSGLYHTGELFF	TGTGCCAGCAGTTACTCAGGACTATACCACACCGGGGAGCTGTTTTTT	TRBV6-5	NA	many	TRBJ2-2
CASPFWDRGEGQPQHF	TGTGCCAGCCCTTTCTGGGACAGGGGTGAAGGTCAGCCCCAGCATTTT	TRBV28	TRBD1	few	TRBJ1-5
CASSHTSGAGDEQFF	TGTGCCAGCAGCCACACTAGCGGGGCGGGGGATGAGCAGTTCTTC	TRBV3-1	TRBD2	few	TRBJ2-1
CSARSPSPAGRNYGYTF	TGCAGTGCTAGATCCCCTAGCCCAGCAGGGCGGAACTATGGCTACACCTTC	TRBV20-1	NA	few	TRBJ1-2
CASSPGAAANTGELFF	TGTGCCAGCAGCCCTGGGGCAGCCGCGAACACCGGGGAGCTGTTTTTT	TRBV5-6	NA	few	TRBJ2-2
CASSQSRDTLGATNEKLFF	TGTGCCAGCAGCCAGTCCCGGGACACCTTGGGAGCAACTAATGAAAAACTGTTTTTT	TRBV4-2	NA	few	TRBJ1-4
CASKDRENSPLHF	TGCGCCAGCAAGGACAGGGAAAACTCACCCCTCCACTTT	TRBV4-1	TRBD1	many	TRBJ1-6
CASSVSGGQGTFTGELFF	TGTGCCAGCAGTGTAAGCGGTGGACAGGGTACCTTCACCGGGGAGCTGTTTTTT	TRBV28	TRBD1	NA	TRBJ2-2
CSARGRTGRGEGYTF	TGCAGTGCTAGGGGGAGGACAGGGCGGGGAGAGGGCTACACCTTC	TRBV20-1	TRBD1	NA	TRBJ1-2
CASSPGTGGHEQYF	TGTGCCAGCAGCCCTGGGACAGGGGGCCACGAGCAGTACTTC	TRBV6-5	TRBD1	few	TRBJ2-7
CASSSGVAGGVTDTQYF	TGCGCCAGCAGCTCCGGAGTAGCGGGGGGGGTCACAGATACGCAGTATTTT	TRBV5-1	TRBD2	NA	TRBJ2-3
CASTRRQGTTDTQYF	TGTGCCAGCACCAGACGACAGGGCACTACAGATACGCAGTATTTT	TRBV12-3/TRBV12-4	TRBD1	many	TRBJ2-3